Here is one T cell receptor beta chain with its context. Its antigen is not identified. CDR1 and CDR2 from the germline V gene are MDHEN and SYDVKM. Trimming left V 6 bases short and J 0 bases short, with 10 bases between. The CDR3 totals 14 residues. The data are from a study of CD8 T cells in Susac syndrome. On the study more broadly: Blood was drawn from Susac syndrome patients while they were therapy-naive, on corticosteroids, or on intravenous immunoglobulin alone.

Overall study results and limits: Clonal expansion did not appear in Susac syndrome CD4+ T cell repertoires.

An input of roughly 0.5 to 1 ug of RNA was subjected to reverse transcription using random hexamers. Across 54 Vbeta and 13 Jbeta, TCR beta CDR3 was amplified with immunoSEQ multiplex PCR. TCRdb reprocessed the immunoSEQ multiplex PCR reads via MiXCR and lists one record per CDR3 protein. The sample has about 180,000 distinct CDR3 sequences, 85% to 95% seen once. The TCR originated in a human donor with Susac syndrome. What was sequenced was CD4+ T cells from PBMCs. The J gene is TRBJ2-3, the V gene TRBV28; tentative D call: TRBD2 (6 bases). CDR3 residues: CASRRETSTDTQYF. Here the CDR3 DNA reads TGTGCCAGCAGGCGGGAAACTAGCACAGATACGCAGTATTTT.